The clone carrying this T cell receptor beta chain was detected a few times. The sample comes from a study of blood T cell repertoires in COVID-19. Some clones are missing from TCRdb's copy, which holds only in-frame ones; the method was immunoSEQ multiplex PCR. The data contain around 230,000 clones, about 83% of them seen just once; the ten biggest clones take up 8.2%. The source is a woman between 50 and 59 years old with acute or convalescent COVID-19. The sample consisted of peripheral blood.

The CDR3 DNA sequence: TGTGCCACCAGCAGAGATAAGGACTGGGGCAATCAGCCCCAGCATTTT. Encoded protein: CATSRDKDWGNQPQHF. This chain uses TRBV15 with TRBJ1-5; the D is unclear. Between the trimmed V and J ends, which lost 0 bases and 2 bases, there was a span of 11 bases. Germline CDR1 is LNHNV and CDR2 is YYDKDF (reference sequence). This CDR3 has 16 amino acids.